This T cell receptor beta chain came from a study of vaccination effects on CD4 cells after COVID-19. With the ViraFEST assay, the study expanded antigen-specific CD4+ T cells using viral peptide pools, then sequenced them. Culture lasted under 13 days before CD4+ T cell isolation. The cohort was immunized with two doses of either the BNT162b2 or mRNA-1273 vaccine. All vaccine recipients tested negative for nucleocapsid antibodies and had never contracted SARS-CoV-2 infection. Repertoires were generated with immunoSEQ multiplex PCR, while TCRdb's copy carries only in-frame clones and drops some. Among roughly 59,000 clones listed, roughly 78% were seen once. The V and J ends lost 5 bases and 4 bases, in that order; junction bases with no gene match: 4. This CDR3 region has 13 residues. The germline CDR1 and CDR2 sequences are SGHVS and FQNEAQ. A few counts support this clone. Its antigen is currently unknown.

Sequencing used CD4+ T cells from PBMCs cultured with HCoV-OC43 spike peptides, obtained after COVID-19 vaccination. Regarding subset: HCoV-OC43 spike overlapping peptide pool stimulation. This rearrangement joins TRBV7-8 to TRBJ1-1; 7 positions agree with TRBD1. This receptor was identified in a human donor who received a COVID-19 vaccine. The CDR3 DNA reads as TGTGCCAGCAGCCCCGACAGGGCCACTGAAGCTTTCTTT. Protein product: CASSPDRATEAFF.